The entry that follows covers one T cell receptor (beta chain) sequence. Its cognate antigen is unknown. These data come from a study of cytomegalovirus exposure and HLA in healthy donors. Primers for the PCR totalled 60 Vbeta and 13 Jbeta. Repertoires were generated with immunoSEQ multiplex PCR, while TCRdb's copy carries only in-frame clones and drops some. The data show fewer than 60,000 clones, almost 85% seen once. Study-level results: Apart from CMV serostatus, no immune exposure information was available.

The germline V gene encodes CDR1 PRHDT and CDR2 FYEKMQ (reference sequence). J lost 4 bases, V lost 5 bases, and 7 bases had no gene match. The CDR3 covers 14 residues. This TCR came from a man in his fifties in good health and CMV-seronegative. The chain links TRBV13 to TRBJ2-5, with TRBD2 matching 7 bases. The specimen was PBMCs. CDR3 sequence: CASSPWGGGETQYF. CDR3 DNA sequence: TGTGCCAGCAGCCCCTGGGGGGGAGGAGAGACCCAGTACTTC.